The sequence of this TCR beta chain was determined in a study of blood T cell repertoires in COVID-19. Across the whole study: From the United States, Italy and Spain came samples of acute and convalescent COVID-19. T cells, B-cell-depleted T cells, or PBMCs supplied cDNA or gDNA.

This CDR3 region has 17 residues. V gave up 2 bases and J gave up 3 bases; unmatched junction bases: 9. The germline V gene encodes CDR1 SGHVS and CDR2 FNYEAQ. Either two negative PCRs, clearance, or symptom resolution qualified Cohort 3 donors as recovered. In the original workflow: Nucleated cell number was recorded as an estimate derived from reference gene primer amplification. Assay: immunoSEQ multiplex PCR; the TCRdb copy retains only in-frame clones and omits some. D and trimming were read from the DNA, whereas the V and J calls and clone size are those reported in that table. Of about 250,000 clones listed, approximately 85% are singletons.

The chain links TRBV7-6 to TRBJ2-3; 9 positions agree with TRBD2. Sequencing was done on a sample of PBMCs or T cells enriched from blood (not recorded which). The TCR originated in a woman aged 30 to 39 who had recovered from COVID-19. The CDR3 spells CASSLFLRGGATDTQYF. CDR3 sequence (DNA): TGTGCCAGCAGCTTATTCCTACGCGGGGGGGCGACAGATACGCAGTATTTT.